This record concerns one T cell receptor beta chain sequence. This specimen comes from a study of blood T cells in healthy people across ages. It was with a sample-barcoded 5' primer and a J-beta primer mix that a second PCR of roughly 7 to 12 cycles was run. TCRdb processed the 5' RACE reads anew with MiXCR; each CDR3 protein has one entry. This sample yields hundreds of thousands of distinct CDR3 sequences, of which around 21% are seen a single time; approximately 3.6% belongs to the top ten. Germline V gene sequence: CDR1 DFQATT, CDR2 SNEGSKA (reference sequence). The CDR3 has 13 amino acids. The sample taken for sequencing was blood. The TCR originated in a man aged 65 to 79 in good health. The chain joins TRBV20-1 to TRBJ2-5; TRBD2 is a possible D gene (6 bases). The end of the DNA aligns better with TRBJ2-7, so the J call may be wrong. As DNA, the CDR3 is TGCAGTGCTATCCTAGGACTATCCTACGAGCAGTACTTC. It encodes CSAILGLSYEQYF.